This T cell receptor (beta chain) was retrieved from a study of shared clonotypes between healthy human individuals (dated by TCRdb to about 2020). Concerning the study at large: The cohort comprised a couple of women and a few men aged 18 to 49 years. Per donor, three plates each were used for CD4 naive and CD4 memory, two for CD8 naive, and one for CD8 memory. To estimate repertoire size and how much clonotypes are shared between individuals, the study performed deep sequencing of blood TCR repertoires from roughly five healthy adults. Libraries were prepared and TCR repertoires were sequenced by different laboratories using diverse techniques, in order to increase sequencing depth and limit assay-specific biases. Between about 0.9 and 8.9 billion PBMCs per donor were obtained by leukapheresis.

The donors were healthy, HIV-negative adults who had no recently reported acute infections or vaccinations. Every donor was a Caucasian adult residing in Nashville, Tennessee, USA. CD4+ T cells were enriched by magnetic negative selection, after which naive cells were positively selected on CD45RA and the negative fraction was taken as the memory subset. After blood collection by leukapheresis, PBMCs were isolated using Ficoll-Histopaque density gradient centrifugation and then cryopreserved in the vapor phase of liquid nitrogen. Purity and quantity of every magnetically sorted T cell population were checked by analytical flow cytometry. Each sorted fraction had its genomic DNA isolated and then quantified by UV absorbance on a Nanodrop 2000c. The germline V gene provides CDR1 SGHAT and CDR2 FQNNGV. V sheds 7 bases and J sheds 5 bases, leaving 15 bases between their ends. The CDR3 has 14 amino acids, counting the end cysteine and phenylalanine. Just CDR3 DNA is preserved here, 42 bases in frame from base 1.

TCR CDR3 regions were amplified from genomic DNA by multiplex PCR using the deep immunoSEQ assay. For each cell subset, the extracted genomic DNA was distributed evenly across all wells of several immunoSEQ 96-well plates, and each plate served as one replicate. For sorted subsets, each replicate PCR was loaded with approximately 0.2 ug genomic DNA, equivalent to 25,000 to 35,000 T cell genomes. Purified libraries were quantified with a Qubit 3.0 fluorometer, sized on a Bioanalyzer 2100, and re-quantified with the KAPA Library Quantification kit. Every immunoSEQ 96-well plate was sequenced on a dedicated single-read 150-cycle Illumina NextSeq 550 flow cell. The authors' pipeline ran thus. Because the immunoSEQ output held only junctional sequences and lacked quality scores, the filtering could not match the filtering applied to full-length reads. To assign V/J genes and CDR3, sequences were annotated against IMGT germline references using PyIR, a Python wrapper for IgBLAST v1.9. Any read was removed if the V/J assignment was weak (E-value above 1e-6), the CDR3 was missing, or the read contained stop codons, out-of-frame junctions, or ambiguous translated residues. A V3J clonotype was defined by an identical inferred V gene, J gene, and CDR3 amino acid sequence. Percentage overlap between repertoires was calculated by dividing the number of shared unique clonotypes by the size of the smaller repertoire. RTK rarefaction, the Chao1 estimator, and Recon v2.1 estimates of unobserved clonotypes were used to assess repertoire richness. For all TCRbeta clonotypes obtained by the gDNA method from four donors, generation probabilities were computed with OLGA. TCRdb mirrors the immuneACCESS table, restricted to in-frame sequences. Some clones are absent from its copies; in checked studies, under half trace to an unresolved V gene, and the reason for the others is unknown. The DNA gave D and trimming, while V, J and clone size come from that table. The sample table lists about 1.5 million clones, approximately 98% of them with a count of one. Jointly, the top ten make up 0.45% of the sample.

Remarks on this clone: Its antigen is currently not known. Base-call qualities are not available, and no considerably larger clone is one nucleotide away.

Study-wide findings and limitations: Because the study included a small number of donors, the genetic and exposure-history diversity represented was limited. Larger estimated clonotype richness was generally found for naive subsets than for memory subsets. Sampling was restricted to blood, and TCR repertoires in tissues likely differ from the TCR repertoires found in blood. Incomplete sequencing was indicated by rarefaction of sorted-subset datasets, despite the large sequencing depth. Higher generation probabilities were observed for clonotypes shared by all four sorted-subset donors than for non-shared clonotypes. When a few donors were compared, the shared fraction of clonotypes was around 5% for naive CD4, about 4% for naive CD8, 2% to 2.5% for memory CD4, and around 0.4% for memory CD8. Pairwise subsampling led to the expectation that sequencing depth would affect the degree of clonotype sharing among donors.

The rearranged segments are TRBV11-2 and TRBJ2-1; the D gene remains uncertain. The specimen sequenced was naive CD4+ T cells sorted from blood. The meaning of the sample's cell subset or site label: CD45RA+ positively selected. The TCR originated in a young man in good health. Here is the DNA: TGTGCCAGCACTCAACCTTCTAAGGACAATGAGCAGTTCTTC. This yields the protein CASTQPSKDNEQFF.